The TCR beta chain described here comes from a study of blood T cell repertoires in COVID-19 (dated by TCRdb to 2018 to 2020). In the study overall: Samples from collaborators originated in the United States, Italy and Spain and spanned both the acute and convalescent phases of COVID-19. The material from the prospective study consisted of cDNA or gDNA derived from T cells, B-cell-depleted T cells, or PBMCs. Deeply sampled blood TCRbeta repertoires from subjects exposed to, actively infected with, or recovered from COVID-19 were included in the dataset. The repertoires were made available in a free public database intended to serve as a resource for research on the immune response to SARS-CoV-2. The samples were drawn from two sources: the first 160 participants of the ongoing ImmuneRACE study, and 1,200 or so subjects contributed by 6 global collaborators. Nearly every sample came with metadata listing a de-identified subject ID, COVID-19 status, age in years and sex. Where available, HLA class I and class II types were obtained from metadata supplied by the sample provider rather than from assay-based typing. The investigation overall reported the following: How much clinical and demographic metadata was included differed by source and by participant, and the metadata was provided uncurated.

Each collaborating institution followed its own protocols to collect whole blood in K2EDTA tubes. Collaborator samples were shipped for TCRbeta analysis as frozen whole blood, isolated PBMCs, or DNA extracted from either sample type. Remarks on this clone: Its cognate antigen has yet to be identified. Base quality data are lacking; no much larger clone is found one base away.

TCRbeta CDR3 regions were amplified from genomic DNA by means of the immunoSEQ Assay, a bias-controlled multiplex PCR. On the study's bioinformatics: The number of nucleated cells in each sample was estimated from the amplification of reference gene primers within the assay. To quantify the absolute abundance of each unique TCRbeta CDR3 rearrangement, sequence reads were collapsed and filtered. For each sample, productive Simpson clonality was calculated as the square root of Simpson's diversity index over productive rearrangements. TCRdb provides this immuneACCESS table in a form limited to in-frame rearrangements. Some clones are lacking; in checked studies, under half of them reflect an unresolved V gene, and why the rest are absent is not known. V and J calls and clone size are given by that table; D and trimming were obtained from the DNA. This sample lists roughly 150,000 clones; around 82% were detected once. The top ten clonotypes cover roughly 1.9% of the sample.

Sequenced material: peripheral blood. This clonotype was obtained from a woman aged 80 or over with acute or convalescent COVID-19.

The sequenced DNA is TGTGCCAGCAGCGTAGTGGGGGGGGCCCCCGGGGATACGCAGTATTTT. Translated, this gives CASSVVGGAPGDTQYF. The receptor chain draws on TRBV9 and TRBJ2-3; TRBD2 is possibly the D segment (7 matching bases). Measured from the cysteine to the phenylalanine, the CDR3 is 16 residues long. The retained sequence is limited to the CDR3, 48 bases, with the frame set at the first base. V and J lose 0 bases and 6 bases, and a span of 17 bases separates them. CDR1 SGDLS and CDR2 YYNGEE were looked up in the germline V gene.